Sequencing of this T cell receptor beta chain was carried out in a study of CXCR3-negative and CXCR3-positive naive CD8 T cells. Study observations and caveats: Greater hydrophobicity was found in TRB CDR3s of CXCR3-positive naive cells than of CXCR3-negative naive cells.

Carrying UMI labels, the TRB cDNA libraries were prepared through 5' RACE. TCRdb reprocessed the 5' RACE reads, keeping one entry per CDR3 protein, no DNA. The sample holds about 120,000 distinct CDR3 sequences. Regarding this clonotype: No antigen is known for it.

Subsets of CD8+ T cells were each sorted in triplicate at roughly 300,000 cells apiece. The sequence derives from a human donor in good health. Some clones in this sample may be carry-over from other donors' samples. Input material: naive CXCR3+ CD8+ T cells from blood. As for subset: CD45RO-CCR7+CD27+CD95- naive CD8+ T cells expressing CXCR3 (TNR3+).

The CDR3 sequence: CASIHHNTEAFF. This chain joins TRBV6-2 or TRBV6-3 and TRBJ1-1. The CDR3 runs 12 residues. Germline V gene data show CDR1 as MNHEY and CDR2 as SVGEGT.